The sequence of this T cell receptor (beta chain) was determined in a study of CD8 T cells in Susac syndrome. Patients with Susac syndrome met diagnostic criteria defined recently for definite or probable disease. Purification of the CD8+ and CD4+ T cells relied on negative isolation, and TEMRA cells underwent FACS enrichment. The CDR3 totals 11 residues. V was cut by 9 bases and J by 9 bases, with 12 bases left in between. The germline V gene encodes CDR1 MNHNS and CDR2 SASEGT. RNA was extracted with the RNeasy kit, and a quantity of 0.5 to 1 ug was reverse transcribed using random hexamers. The CDR3 of TCR beta was amplified by immunoSEQ multiplex PCR across 54 Vbeta and 13 Jbeta. TCRdb called the immunoSEQ multiplex PCR reads again in MiXCR, with one record for every CDR3 protein. The data contain about 120,000 distinct CDR3 sequences, more than 90% of them seen just once; the ten biggest clones take up 0.2% to 0.25%.

The receptor was derived from a human donor with Susac syndrome. The chain links TRBV6-1 to TRBJ2-1; no firm D call. The specimen was CD8+ T cells from PBMCs. The DNA for the CDR3 is TGTGCCAGGGGAAGTCCGGGTGAGCAGTTCTTC. Translated: CARGSPGEQFF.